The clone carrying this TCR beta chain turned up a few times. Its antigen is currently unknown. The sample is drawn from a study of CD8+ T cells in alopecia areata. In the study overall: Treated patients were given 5 to 10 mg oral tofacitinib twice daily.

Once RNA had been extracted, it was reverse transcribed into cDNA to act as the sequencing template. The data were produced by immunoSEQ multiplex PCR, yet TCRdb's version contains in-frame clones alone and is incomplete. Of about 210,000 clones in the sample, 50% to 70% were seen once. Indicated treatment: oral pan-JAK inhibitor, 5-10 mg twice daily. Study results and limitations: Mice gave a clearer picture of TCR sharing than patients did, possibly for HLA-related reasons.

The CDR3 spans 16 residues. Germline CDR1 LGHNA, CDR2 YSLEER. V was pared by 1 base and J by 7 bases, with 9 bases of the junction left unmatched. This rearrangement joins TRBV4-3 to TRBJ2-1; TRBD1 matches at 8 bases. The source was CD4+ T cells sorted from blood, collected at week 4, from a patient treated with tofacitinib. The sequence was collected from a human donor with alopecia areata. The CDR3 is CASSQVSRTGINEQFF. The CDR3 DNA is TGCGCCAGCAGCCAAGTGAGCCGGACAGGGATAAATGAGCAGTTCTTC.